The clone carrying this T cell receptor (beta chain) has at least ten counts. The antigen is undetermined. V was cut by 0 bases and J by 6 bases, with 18 bases left in between. The CDR3 covers 16 residues. Germline values: CDR1 SGDLS, CDR2 YYNGEE. The CDR3 regions of TCR beta were amplified from RNA transcripts. When the TCR CDR3 underwent first-round RT-PCR, the HTBI primer set was used. MiXCR, applied by TCRdb to the multiplex PCR reads, yields one record per CDR3 protein. The sample has about 680,000 distinct CDR3 sequences; under 45% are singletons. This sample is part of a study of T cells in Graves' hyperthyroidism and ophthalmopathy. The study, taken as a whole, reports: The model predicted ophthalmopathy a median roughly 6.3 months before onset.

Hyperthyroidism of Graves' type that showed no ophthalmopathy progression within 18 months was stable. Uncontrolled infection, other autoimmune disease, pregnancy or lactation excluded patients. Each 10 ml fresh peripheral blood draw supplied the PBMCs. The chain recombines TRBV9 with TRBJ1-1; the D is unclear. This TCR came from a woman aged 40 to 49 with Graves' hyperthyroidism. The source material was blood. CDR3 sequence: CASSVGRAPWEAEAFF. DNA of the CDR3: TGTGCCAGCAGCGTAGGGAGGGCTCCCTGGGAGGCTGAAGCTTTCTTT.